This T cell receptor beta chain stems from a study of spatial heterogeneity in lung cancer. Documented time point: sample taken at primary tumor resection. Material for sequencing was whole RNA from tumor, nontumor lung or frozen PBMC, left unsorted. Using its own MiXCR run on the 5' RACE reads, TCRdb lists one record per CDR3 protein. The table lists 24,000 or so distinct CDR3 sequences, 6.9% of them singletons. Germline V gene lookup returns CDR1 SGHDT and CDR2 YYEEEE. This CDR3 spans 18 amino acids. The J segment lost 5 bases and the V segment lost 6 bases, leaving 20 bases of the junction unmatched. This clonotype was counted ten times or more.

The specimen was PBMCs, collected at surgery. This chain connects TRBV5-6 to TRBJ2-1, with 7 bases that match TRBD2. The source is a male donor with early-stage non-small cell lung cancer. CDR3 in DNA: TGTGCCAGCATCAGAATCTATTCGGGCAGCCGGGAGGACAATGAGCAGTTCTTC. Translated: CASIRIYSGSREDNEQFF.